This entry features one T cell receptor beta chain sequence. This clonotype was recorded many times. Its recognized antigen is unknown. No much larger clone is present one base from it, and per-base qualities are unavailable. The source of the sample is a study of neurological immune-mediated disorders (dated 2019 in TCRdb). Study-wide context: Among the 35 or so multiple sclerosis patients, relapsing-remitting MS was present in approximately 31 and secondary progressive MS was present in 3. Peripheral blood TCR-beta repertoires from patients with HTLV-I-associated myelopathy (HAM/TSP), patients with multiple sclerosis, and healthy controls were compared in the study using UMI-based sequencing. The approximately 110 TCR-beta libraries included longitudinal samples, technical triplicates and paired sorted CD4+ and CD8+ T-cell subsets alongside PBMC samples. The cohort comprised 68 subjects: 14 HAM/TSP patients, around 34 multiple sclerosis patients and around 20 healthy controls.

To synthesize cDNA, template-switch 5'RACE was performed with a primer carrying a 10-nucleotide random unique molecular identifier so that each TCR transcript was tagged. Each sequencing run produced over 200 million TCR-beta sequences covering 15-18 subjects. The RNeasy kit was used to extract total RNA. TCR-beta VDJ regions were amplified with primers for the TCR constant region and the 5'RACE anchor, using the KAPA Real-time Library Amplification kit. A first PCR added sample indexes and Illumina adaptors, after which a second PCR increased the library yield. After Ampure bead purification, the TCR product of roughly 650 bp was size-selected on a 2% E-gel SizeSelection system. Before pooling, libraries had their quality checked on a Bioanalyzer, their concentration measured with Qubit, and their quantity determined with the Kapa Library Quantification kit. Paired-end 2 x 150 bp sequencing of the libraries was performed on an Illumina HiSeq 2500. To increase sequence diversity, about 25-30% phiX was spiked into each library pool. The published analysis was carried out like this. Quality-filtered reads were processed with the UMI-based MiGEC pipeline, and over 75% of raw TCR sequences were removed by the MiGEC pipeline during error correction. IMGT germline references were used for aligning VDJ genes, and each clonotype was defined as a unique CDR3 amino acid sequence together with its V-J genes. Clonal expansion, Shannon diversity, and CDR3 relatedness (CalcPairwiseDistances, ClusterSamples) were evaluated with VDJtools, and phylogenetic trees were built with CLCbio workbench. Expanded clones were defined as having at least 8 unique UMIs, based on coefficient-of-variation modelling across technical triplicates. TCRdb reran the public reads through fastp at Q25 and MiXCR, keeping productive beta chains. Entries that share a CDR3 protein sequence are merged under the most common genes and DNA. The V and J calls follow TCRdb's processing rather than the paper's. This sample holds tens of thousands of distinct CDR3 sequences; 2.6% were observed only once. In total, the top ten clones hold roughly 1.2% of the sample.

Beyond this particular receptor, the publication reports: No association of the MS cluster with clinical or MRI features was observed, and the need for larger cohorts was stated by the authors. TCR clonal expansion was highest in HAM/TSP patients and lowest in MS patients, with MS patients falling below even healthy controls. No identical CDR3 amino acid sequences were found to be shared among expanded clones across subjects, suggesting that TCR-beta repertoires were private in all groups. Phylogenetic analysis grouped repertoires from 18 of 34 MS patients into a cluster of related CDR3 sequences, suggesting a possible repertoire-level signature.

For the unsorted PBMC libraries, 2 million PBMCs were stored in RNAlater at -80 degrees C until RNA extraction and were used to generate the libraries. The multiple sclerosis patients were enrolled in a US clinical protocol that used magnetic resonance imaging to evaluate disease progression. PBMCs were separated from peripheral blood using Ficoll-Hypaque density gradient centrifugation and then cryopreserved in liquid nitrogen. This clonotype originated in a woman aged 25-40 years with multiple sclerosis. The sequenced material came from PBMCs.

The CDR3 protein is CASSLEQGSVEQYF. The bases read TGCGCCAGCAGCTTGGAGCAGGGGTCGGTCGAGCAGTACTTC. Here the chain combines TRBV5-1 and TRBJ2-7, and the D gene may be TRBD1, 6 bases matching. Reading from cysteine to phenylalanine, the CDR3 counts 14 amino acids. Here the CDR3 DNA is all that survives: 42 bases in frame from base 1. Trimming takes 0 bases from V and 6 bases from J, and the germline ends sit 13 bases apart. Per the germline V gene, SGHRS is the CDR1 and YFSETQ is the CDR2.